These 21 T cell receptor beta chains share one sample of origin, sequenced in a study of esophageal squamous cell carcinoma under preoperative chemotherapy. MiXCR, applied by TCRdb to the PCR reads, yields one record per CDR3 protein. This sample has just over 30,000 distinct CDR3 sequences, with 40% to 60% found just once. Time point here: before preoperative PTX-NDP chemotherapy. Sampling took place from a patient given preoperative chemotherapy. The source of these receptors is a human donor with esophageal squamous cell carcinoma. The donor label of this sample is uncertain.

This clonotype was counted at least ten times. One junction end does not reproduce the germline sequence, and a read error may be involved. The chain recombines TRBV7-7 with TRBJ2-2; D ambiguous. There are 15 residues in the CDR3. Germline CDR1 SSHAT, CDR2 FNYEAQ (reference sequence). The CDR3 spells CASSLTTERTGELFF. The DNA for the CDR3 is TGTGCTAGCAGCTTGACAACAGAGCGCACCGGGGAGCTGTTTTTT.

This clonotype was seen ten or more times. The chain uses TRBV6-5 and TRBJ2-1; D gene uncertain. The last part of the DNA fits TRBJ2-7 better; the J call may be wrong. Germline assignment: CDR1 MNHEY and CDR2 SVGAGI. CDR3 length equals 12 residues. The chain's CDR3 is CASSLVGNEQYF. Written as DNA, the CDR3 is TGTGCCAGCAGTCTCGTGGGCAATGAGCAGTACTTC.

The CDR3 DNA sequence: TGTGCCAGCAGTCACGCGGGGCGGGAGGGCCTAAGTGGCGATACGCAGTATTTT. Amino acid sequence: CASSHAGREGLSGDTQYF. The chain recombines TRBV27 with TRBJ2-2; 9 bases fit TRBD2. The J call may be faulty, since TRBJ2-3 better matches the DNA end. The CDR3 has 18 residues. Germline V lookup: CDR1 MNHEY, CDR2 SMNVEV (reference sequence).

The chain links TRBV7-8 to TRBJ2-1; D gene ambiguous. The CDR3 contains 11 residues. Germline V lookup: CDR1 SGHVS, CDR2 FQNEAQ. The V gene lost 7 bases and the J gene lost 4 bases, with 5 bases spanning the gap. CDR3 amino acids: CASTSYNEQFF. CDR3 nucleotide sequence: TGTGCCAGCACCTCTTACAATGAGCAGTTCTTC. Full variable domain (remainder filled in from reference TRBV7-8 and TRBJ2-1): GAGVSQSPRYKVAKRGQDVALRCDPISGHVSLFWYQQALGQGPEFLTYFQNEAQLDKSGLPSDRFFAERPEGSVSTLKIQRTQQEDSAVYLCASTSYNEQFFGPGTRLTVL.

The chain uses TRBV7-9 and TRBJ2-1, with 8 bases that match TRBD1. The CDR3 consists of 17 residues. J lost 13 bases, V lost 1 base, and 18 bases had no gene match. CDR1 SEHNR and CDR2 FQNEAQ come from the germline V gene (reference sequence). The DNA for the CDR3 is TGTGCCAGCAGCTTAGGGACAGGGACTCAGTACCAAGAGACCCAGTTCTTC. Protein product: CASSLGTGTQYQETQFF.

The rearrangement links TRBV6-4 to TRBJ2-1; tentative D call: TRBD2 (6 bases). With the DNA end fitting TRBJ2-7 better, the J assignment may be wrong. The CDR3 sequence is 14 residues long. CDR1 and CDR2 (germline): MRHNA, SNTAGT. The CDR3: CASSGAGGNNEQYF. CDR3 DNA sequence: TGTGCCAGCAGTGGGGCAGGAGGGAACAATGAGCAGTACTTC.

A word on this clonotype: This may stem from a read error, because a much larger clone lies one nucleotide away. V is TRBV5-1 and J is TRBJ2-1, with 10 bases fitting TRBD2. In germline, CDR1 is SGHRS, CDR2 YFSETQ. V lost 4 bases, J lost 13 bases, and 8 bases stayed unmatched. The CDR3 spans 13 residues. The CDR3 reads CASSTGLAETQFF. DNA of the CDR3: TGCGCCAGCAGCACCGGACTAGCGGAGACCCAGTTCTTC.

As DNA, the CDR3 is TGTGCCAGCAGCTTACGAGGCTACAATGAGCAGTTCTTC. Protein: CASSLRGYNEQFF. This rearrangement joins TRBV7-9 to TRBJ2-1; no clear D. The CDR3 extends over 13 amino acids. CDR1 and CDR2 from the germline V gene are SEHNR and FQNEAQ (reference sequence). The germline V and J ends were trimmed by 2 bases and 3 bases, with 5 bases remaining between them.

Many counts were recorded for this clonotype. The chain links TRBV7-8 to TRBJ1-2; D is possibly TRBD1 (5 bases). CDR1 is SGHVS, CDR2 FQNEAQ, per germline. The CDR3 contains 14 residues. The germline V and J ends were trimmed by 4 bases and 2 bases, with 11 bases remaining between them. The CDR3 DNA reads TGTGCCAGCAGCTCCAGGGCCCGGAACTATGGCTACACCTTC. Its translation: CASSSRARNYGYTF. The full variable domain, its missing parts supplied by reference TRBV7-8 and TRBJ1-2, is GAGVSQSPRYKVAKRGQDVALRCDPISGHVSLFWYQQALGQGPEFLTYFQNEAQLDKSGLPSDRFFAERPEGSVSTLKIQRTQQEDSAVYLCASSSRARNYGYTFGSGTRLTVV.

The chain has TRBV7-6 and TRBJ2-2; 9 nucleotides line up with TRBD2. The CDR3 is 16 residues long. CDR1 and CDR2 from the germline V gene are SGHVS and FNYEAQ. V lost 5 bases, J lost 7 bases, and 11 bases stayed unmatched. The CDR3 is CASSPVVSGRSGELFF. DNA of the CDR3: TGTGCCAGCAGCCCCGTTGTCAGCGGGAGGAGCGGGGAGCTGTTTTTT.

This clonotype was picked up many times. The rearrangement joins TRBV5-4 to TRBJ2-3, with TRBD2 matching over 14 bases. The CDR3 consists of 16 residues. The V segment lost 4 bases and the J segment 4 bases; nucleotides outside the gene matches: 5. Germline-derived CDR1 and CDR2 are SGHNT and YYREEE (reference sequence). The CDR3 reads CASSHAGLAGADTQYF. The CDR3 nucleotides are TGTGCCAGCAGCCACGCGGGACTAGCGGGAGCAGATACGCAGTATTTT.

This clonotype is judged medium-sized. The rearrangement uses TRBV6-6 and TRBJ2-3, with TRBD1 identical over 9 bases. Germline trimming cut 5 bases from V and 3 bases from J; bases unmatched to any gene: 6. Germline CDR1 MNHNY, CDR2 SVGAGI (reference sequence). The CDR3 is 15 amino acids. The CDR3 loop reads CASSASTGGTDTQYF. Here the CDR3 DNA reads TGTGCCAGCAGTGCCTCGACAGGGGGGACAGATACGCAGTATTTT.

V usage is TRBV18 and J usage is TRBJ2-3, with D uncertain. There are 13 residues in the CDR3. Germline V gives CDR1 KGHSH, CDR2 LQKENI. Trimming took off 3 bases at V and 2 bases at J, with 6 bases between the two ends. CDR3 DNA: TGTGCCAGCTCACCGGAGATCACAGATACGCAGTATTTT. It is translated as CASSPEITDTQYF.

This clonotype was seen ten or more times. The genes are TRBV7-9 and TRBJ1-1; D gene ambiguous. The CDR3 has 12 residues. Germline values: CDR1 SEHNR, CDR2 FQNEAQ (reference sequence). The V end lost 3 bases, the J end lost 5 bases, and 7 bases lay between the germline ends. CDR3 nucleotides: TGTGCCAGCAGCTTCGGGTGGACTGAAGCTTTCTTT. Translating gives CASSFGWTEAFF.

This chain uses TRBV11-1 with TRBJ2-3, with 7 positions matching TRBD2. The J call may be incorrect, as the DNA end agrees better with TRBJ2-7. The CDR3 runs 14 residues. CDR1 SGHAT and CDR2 FQDESV come from the germline V gene (reference sequence). CDR3 in amino acids: CAGSGVASQDTQYF. The CDR3, as DNA: TGTGCGGGCAGCGGGGTTGCTAGTCAAGATACGCAGTACTTC.

This clonotype was picked up a small number of times. The chain carries TRBV7-2 and TRBJ2-3, with 8 bases matching TRBD1. Unmatched junction bases numbered 2, after V lost 1 base and J lost 2 bases. Germline CDR1 and CDR2: SGHTA and FQGNSA. The CDR3 length is 15 residues. This CDR3 is CASSLGTGHTDTQYF. The CDR3 DNA follows: TGTGCCAGCAGCTTAGGGACAGGGCACACAGATACGCAGTATTTT.

Comment on this clonotype: Mismatch with germline at one junction end may stem from a read error. The chain couples TRBV11-3 to TRBJ2-3; 7 positions agree with TRBD1. CDR1 is SGHNT and CDR2 is YENEEA in the germline V gene. The CDR3 length is 13 residues. CDR3 loop: CASSRDSLGTQFF. DNA of the CDR3: TGTGCCAGCAGCCGGGACAGCCTCGGTACGCAGTTTTTT.

This clonotype was seen a few times. CDR3 residues: CASSASGTSGGWADTQYF. In DNA, the CDR3 is TGTGCCAGCAGCGCATCCGGGACTAGCGGGGGGTGGGCAGATACGCAGTATTTT. The V and J genes are TRBV7-3 and TRBJ2-3; 15 positions agree with TRBD2. V dropped 5 bases and J dropped 4; count of bases not matched to a gene: 10. The CDR3 length is 18 residues. Germline values: CDR1 SGHTA, CDR2 FQGTGA.

This clonotype was found once. This chain connects TRBV7-2 to TRBJ2-5; perhaps D is TRBD1 or TRBD2 (5 bases each). This CDR3 comprises 16 residues. CDR1 and CDR2 from the germline V gene are SGHTA and FQGNSA. The V and J ends lost 8 bases and 1 base respectively, with 20 bases between them. DNA of the CDR3: TGTGCCAGCGGGGGAGTGGGGCGCCGGGCCCAAGAGACCCAGTACTTC. As protein: CASGGVGRRAQETQYF.

Many counts were recorded for this clonotype. The rearrangement uses TRBV10-2 and TRBJ2-1; tentatively, D is TRBD2 (7 bases). The V end lost 5 bases, the J end lost 5 bases, and 13 bases lay between the germline ends. Per the germline V gene, CDR1 is WSHSY and CDR2 is SAAADI. CDR3 length: 14 amino acids. The CDR3, as DNA: TGCGCCAGCAGTCGGGGGGCAGGCAACAATGAGCAGTTCTTC. This encodes CASSRGAGNNEQFF.

Note on this clonotype: An end of the junction differs from the germline gene, which may be a read error. J is TRBJ2-3 and V is TRBV5-3, with 7 nucleotides matching TRBD2. TRBV5-3 is an ORF, with its function uncertain. The CDR3 consists of 17 residues. For the CDR3, the DNA is TGTGCCAGAAGCTGGGGTGAAAGCGGGGAGGGCAAAGACATGCAGTATTTC. This sequence encodes CARSWGESGEGKDMQYF.